These T cell receptor beta chains were read from a single sample in a study of cytomegalovirus exposure and HLA in healthy donors. Clones were sequenced by immunoSEQ multiplex PCR, and TCRdb holds only the in-frame ones, with some missing. This table holds over 50,000 clones, about four fifths found once. The sample was PBMCs. The receptors stem from a man aged 45 to 65 in good health and CMV-seropositive. Both conserved end residues are part of each CDR3. The D gene is left open where the match is weak. Only part of the rows carry a size: once, few, many, or a class if the clone is expanded.

d_call j_call v_call clone_size cdr3_aa cdr3_nt
TRBD2 TRBJ2-2 TRBV4-1 NA CASSHGRGGEVNTGELFF TGCGCCAGCAGCCACGGGCGCGGGGGGGAGGTAAACACCGGGGAGCTGTTTTTT
TRBD2 TRBJ2-7 TRBV15 NA CATSRDLTSGRVRYF TGTGCCACCAGCAGAGATCTGACTAGCGGGAGGGTACGGTACTTC
TRBD2 TRBJ2-3 TRBV19 once CASSIGGSGGSSSTDTQYF TGTGCCAGTAGTATCGGGGGTAGCGGGGGGTCCTCGAGCACAGATACGCAGTATTTT
NA TRBJ2-3 TRBV6-5 NA CASSYGTPRRDTQYF TGTGCCAGCAGTTACGGGACACCGAGGAGGGATACGCAGTATTTT
TRBD1 TRBJ1-6 TRBV25-1 NA CASRGQGNNSPLHF TGTGCCAGCAGGGGACAGGGGAACAATTCACCCCTCCACTTT
NA TRBJ2-1 TRBV28 NA CASSFLGLREGDEQFF TGTGCCAGCAGTTTTTTGGGGTTAAGGGAAGGGGATGAGCAGTTCTTC
NA TRBJ2-5 TRBV18 once CASSSRGQETQYF TGTGCCAGCTCATCGCGGGGTCAAGAGACCCAGTACTTC
NA TRBJ2-3 TRBV30 NA CAWTKRLGGDTQYF TGTGCCTGGACCAAAAGGCTAGGGGGAGATACGCAGTATTTT
NA TRBJ2-1 TRBV27 NA CASSWEGVYNEQFF TGTGCCAGCAGTTGGGAGGGGGTCTACAATGAGCAGTTCTTC
NA TRBJ1-5 TRBV6-1 NA CASSDVNLANSNQPQHF TGTGCCAGCAGTGATGTCAACCTCGCGAATAGCAATCAGCCCCAGCATTTT
NA TRBJ2-5 TRBV21-1 few CASSPTQGLAGKGGETQYF TGTGCCAGCAGCCCCACGCAGGGACTAGCGGGCAAGGGGGGGGAGACCCAGTACTTC
NA TRBJ2-5 TRBV5-1 NA CASSSLTGRQETQYF TGCGCCAGCAGCTCCCTGACAGGCCGTCAAGAGACCCAGTACTTC
TRBD1 TRBJ2-3 TRBV4-1 NA CASSQLTGVTDTQYF TGCGCCAGCAGCCAACTAACAGGGGTGACAGATACGCAGTATTTT
NA TRBJ1-4 TRBV10-3 few CAISESGGSGQGNEKLFF TGTGCCATCAGTGAGTCGGGTGGATCGGGGCAGGGGAATGAAAAACTGTTTTTT
NA TRBJ2-1 TRBV13 NA CASSLLFEGAEQFF TGTGCCAGCAGCCTACTATTCGAGGGAGCGGAGCAGTTCTTC
NA TRBJ2-7 TRBV7-3 NA CASSPRRGSEQYF TGTGCCAGCAGCCCCCGCCGGGGGAGCGAGCAGTACTTC
TRBD2 TRBJ2-1 TRBV15 few CATSSGTSGGRANEQFF TGTGCCACCAGCAGTGGGACTAGCGGGGGGCGGGCCAATGAGCAGTTCTTC
TRBD1 TRBJ1-2 TRBV27 NA CASSSGTGVGYTF TGTGCCAGCAGTTCCGGGACAGGGGTTGGCTACACCTTC
NA TRBJ1-6 TRBV6-5 NA CASSQGRGETPLHF TGTGCCAGCAGCCAGGGACGGGGGGAAACACCCCTCCACTTT
NA TRBJ2-7 TRBV5-4 NA CASSSISYEQYF TGTGCCAGCAGCTCAATTAGCTACGAGCAGTACTTC
NA TRBJ2-7 TRBV6-5 NA CASSYSERYGYEQYF TGTGCCAGCAGTTACTCGGAACGGTACGGGTACGAGCAGTACTTC
NA TRBJ2-3 TRBV27 once CASSGNGKRTDTQYF TGTGCCAGCAGTGGGAACGGGAAACGCACAGATACGCAGTATTTT
TRBD1 TRBJ2-7 TRBV4-1 once CASSQDPDRGWYEQYF TGCGCCAGCAGCCAAGATCCGGACAGGGGTTGGTACGAGCAGTACTTC
TRBD2 TRBJ2-7 TRBV11-3 NA CASSLGGGPSYEQYF TGTGCCAGCAGCTTAGGCGGGGGTCCCTCCTACGAGCAGTACTTC
TRBD1 TRBJ2-1 TRBV5-1 once CASSSVRTGDYNEQFF TGCGCCAGCAGCTCAGTCAGGACAGGGGACTACAATGAGCAGTTCTTC
NA TRBJ1-2 TRBV6-5 NA CASSTSLDSDYGYTF TGTGCCAGCAGCACTTCACTGGACAGCGACTATGGCTACACCTTC
NA TRBJ1-6 TRBV7-9 NA CASTLALSNSPLHF TGTGCCAGCACCCTGGCCCTCTCCAATTCACCCCTCCACTTT
TRBD2 TRBJ2-1 TRBV28 NA CASSFSGREQDYNEQFF TGTGCCAGCAGTTTTAGCGGGAGAGAGCAGGACTACAATGAGCAGTTCTTC
NA TRBJ1-1 TRBV7-2 NA CASSASLGVTEAFF TGTGCCAGCAGCGCCTCATTGGGCGTCACTGAAGCTTTCTTT
TRBD1 TRBJ1-1 TRBV18 NA CASSPGQGRGEAFF TGTGCCAGCTCACCGGGACAGGGACGGGGTGAAGCTTTCTTT
TRBD2 TRBJ2-1 TRBV7-7 NA CASSLGGLAANNEQFF TGTGCCAGCAGCTTAGGGGGTCTAGCGGCTAACAATGAGCAGTTCTTC
TRBD1 TRBJ2-7 TRBV6-1 NA CASRPLDRVREQYF TGTGCCAGCAGACCGCTCGACAGGGTGCGGGAGCAGTACTTC
NA TRBJ1-2 TRBV4-3 NA CASSQDNQAPLYGYTF TGCGCCAGCAGCCAAGATAATCAGGCGCCCCTCTATGGCTACACCTTC
NA TRBJ1-6 TRBV19 NA CASSPLQGDGSPLHF TGTGCCAGTAGCCCGTTACAGGGAGATGGTTCACCCCTCCACTTT
NA TRBJ1-3 TRBV27 NA CASSREIGNAIYF TGTGCCAGCAGTCGGGAGATTGGAAACGCCATATATTTT
NA TRBJ1-2 TRBV5-6 NA CASSLQGADGYTF TGTGCCAGCAGTTTACAGGGCGCTGACGGCTACACCTTC
NA TRBJ2-7 TRBV13 NA CASSHSGIASYEQYF TGTGCCAGCAGCCATAGCGGCATAGCTTCCTACGAGCAGTACTTC
TRBD2 TRBJ2-3 TRBV5-4 few CASTLAGGADTQYF TGTGCCAGCACGCTAGCGGGAGGGGCAGATACGCAGTATTTT
NA TRBJ2-7 TRBV2 few CASSQTAPGQTIYEQYF TGTGCCAGCAGCCAGACCGCCCCGGGACAAACGATCTACGAGCAGTACTTC
NA TRBJ2-2 TRBV6-5 NA CASSLGRNTGELFF TGTGCCAGCAGCCTAGGGAGGAACACCGGGGAGCTGTTTTTT
NA TRBJ1-3 TRBV12-5 few CASGLSDGGGNRNTIYF TGTGCTAGTGGTTTGTCCGACGGGGGGGGCAACAGAAACACCATATATTTT
TRBD1 TRBJ2-1 TRBV19 NA CASSFLQGATDNEQFF TGTGCCAGTAGTTTTCTACAGGGGGCCACAGACAATGAGCAGTTCTTC